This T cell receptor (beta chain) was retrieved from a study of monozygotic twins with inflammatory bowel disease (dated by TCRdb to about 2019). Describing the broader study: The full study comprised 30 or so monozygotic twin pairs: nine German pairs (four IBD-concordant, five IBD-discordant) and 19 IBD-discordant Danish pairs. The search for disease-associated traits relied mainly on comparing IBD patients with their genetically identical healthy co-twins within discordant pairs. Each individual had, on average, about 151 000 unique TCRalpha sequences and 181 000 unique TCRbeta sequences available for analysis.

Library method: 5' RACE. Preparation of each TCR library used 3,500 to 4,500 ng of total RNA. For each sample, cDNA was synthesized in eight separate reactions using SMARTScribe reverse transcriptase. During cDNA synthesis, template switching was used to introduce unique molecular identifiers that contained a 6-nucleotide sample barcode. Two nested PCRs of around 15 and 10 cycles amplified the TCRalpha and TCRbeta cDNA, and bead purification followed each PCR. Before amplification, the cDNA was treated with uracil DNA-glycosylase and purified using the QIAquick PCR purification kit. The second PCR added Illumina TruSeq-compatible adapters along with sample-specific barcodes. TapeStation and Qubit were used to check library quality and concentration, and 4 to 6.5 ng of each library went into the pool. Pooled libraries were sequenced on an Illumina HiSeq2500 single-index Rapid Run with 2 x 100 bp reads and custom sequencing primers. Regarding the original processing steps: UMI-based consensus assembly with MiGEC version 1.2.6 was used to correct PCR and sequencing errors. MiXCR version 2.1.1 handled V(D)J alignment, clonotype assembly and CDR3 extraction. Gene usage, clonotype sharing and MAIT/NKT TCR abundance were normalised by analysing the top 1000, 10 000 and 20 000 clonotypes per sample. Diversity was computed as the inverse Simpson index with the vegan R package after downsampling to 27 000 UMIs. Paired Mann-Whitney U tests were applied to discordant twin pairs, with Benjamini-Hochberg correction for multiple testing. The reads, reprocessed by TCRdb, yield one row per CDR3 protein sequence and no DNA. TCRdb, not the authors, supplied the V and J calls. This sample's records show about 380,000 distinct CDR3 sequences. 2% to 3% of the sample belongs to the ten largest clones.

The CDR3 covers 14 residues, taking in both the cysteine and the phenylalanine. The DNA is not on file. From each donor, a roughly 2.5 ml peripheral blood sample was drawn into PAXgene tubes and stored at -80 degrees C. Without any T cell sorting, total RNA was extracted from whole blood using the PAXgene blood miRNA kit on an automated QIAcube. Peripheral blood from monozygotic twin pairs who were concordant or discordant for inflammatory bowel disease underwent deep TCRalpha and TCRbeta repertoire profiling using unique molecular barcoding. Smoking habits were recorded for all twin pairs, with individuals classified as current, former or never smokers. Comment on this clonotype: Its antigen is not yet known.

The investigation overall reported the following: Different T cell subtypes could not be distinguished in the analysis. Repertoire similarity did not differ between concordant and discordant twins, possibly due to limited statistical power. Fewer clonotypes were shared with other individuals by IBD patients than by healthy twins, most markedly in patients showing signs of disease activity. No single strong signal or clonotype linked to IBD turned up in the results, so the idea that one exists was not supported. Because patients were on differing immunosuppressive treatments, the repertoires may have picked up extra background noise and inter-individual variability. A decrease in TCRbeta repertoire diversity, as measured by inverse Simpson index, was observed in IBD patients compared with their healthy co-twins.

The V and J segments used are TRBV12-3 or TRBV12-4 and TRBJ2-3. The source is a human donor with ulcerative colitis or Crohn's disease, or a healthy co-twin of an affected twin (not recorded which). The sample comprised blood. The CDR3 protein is CASSVVNLADTQYF.